This T cell receptor beta chain was identified in a study of early T cells in non-severe SARS-CoV-2 infection. Across the whole study: Chains from this unsorted whole-blood bulk RNA could not be paired.

Ten or more counts support this clonotype. The CDR3 contains 15 residues. V shed 6 bases, J shed 4 bases, and the junction held 7 bases outside the gene matches. CDR1 is SQVTM and CDR2 is ANQGSEA in the germline V gene. The TCR library protocol attached unique molecular identifiers to the individual cDNA molecules. TCRdb re-analysed the 5' RACE reads in MiXCR, keeping a single row per CDR3 protein. This sample has roughly 56,000 distinct CDR3 sequences, with roughly a tenth found just once. This receptor was identified in an adult who was a healthcare worker with PCR-confirmed SARS-CoV-2 infection or an uninfected control (not recorded which). V and J are TRBV29-1 and TRBJ2-3; the match to TRBD2 covers 13 bases. Sample: whole blood. CDR3 nucleotides: TGCAGCGTCGCAACTAGCGGGAGGGCCGCAGATACGCAGTATTTT. Amino acid sequence: CSVATSGRAADTQYF.